The clone carrying this TCR beta chain occurred once. Its antigen is undetermined. V was clipped by 0 bases and J by 2 bases, with 3 bases between them. The CDR3 totals 13 residues. Germline lookup yields CDR1 SGHRS and CDR2 YFSETQ. Only in-frame clones appear in the TCRdb table, and some are missing; sequencing was by immunoSEQ multiplex PCR. The sample lists 1 million to 1.2 million clones; approximately 80% were seen once. This specimen comes from a study of shared clonotypes between healthy human individuals. Points from the study as a whole: Generation probabilities were higher for clonotypes shared across all four sorted-subset donors than for unshared ones. Only a few donors were included, so the genetic and exposure-history diversity represented was limited.

This chain uses TRBV5-1 with TRBJ2-1, with no clear D. The sample comprised memory CD4+ T cells from PBMCs. Subset specified: CD45RA-negative fraction. The receptor was derived from a man in his late teens or twenties in good health. Some clones in this sample may be carry-over from other donors' samples. Written as DNA, the CDR3 is TGCGCCAGCAGCTTGGCCACCTACAATGAGCAGTTCTTC. Translating gives CASSLATYNEQFF.